Below, one T cell receptor beta chain is given with its context. As yet, its antigen is unknown. The CDR3 is 16 amino acids. Germline V gene data show CDR1 as SGHTA and CDR2 as FQGNSA. J gave up 0 bases and V 4 bases, and 6 bases lay outside the gene matches. This sample was taken from a study of cytomegalovirus exposure and HLA in healthy donors. Broader study findings: Both high specificity and high sensitivity reportedly marked the classifier's diagnosis of cytomegalovirus status. Data from an earlier analysis indicated that most TCR beta V segments were productive either about 87% or about 30% of the time. Specific recognition of CMV antigens was confirmed in vitro for a few chains (all CMV-associated).

PCR was performed using 60 Vbeta and 13 Jbeta primers. As processed by the authors: Later analysis identified tens of millions of unique TCR beta chains, around 10 million shared. Sequencing was performed with immunoSEQ multiplex PCR; in TCRdb, only in-frame clones are kept and a portion is missing. The V and J calls and clone size come from that table; D and trimming were worked out from the DNA. The table lists about 240,000 clones, roughly 80% of them singletons. The sequenced sample was PBMCs. This rearrangement joins TRBV7-2 to TRBJ2-1; 7 bases match TRBD1. The TCR originated in a woman aged 40 to 49 in good health and CMV-seropositive. The CDR3 sequence is CASSSFGDSSYNEQFF. CDR3 nucleotides: TGTGCCAGCAGCTCCTTTGGGGACAGCTCCTACAATGAGCAGTTCTTC. Complete variable domain (other parts from reference TRBV7-2 and TRBJ2-1): GAGVSQSPSNKVTEKGKDVELRCDPISGHTALYWYRQSLGQGLEFLIYFQGNSAPDKSGLPSDRFSAERTGGSVSTLTIQRTQQEDSAVYLCASSSFGDSSYNEQFFGPGTRLTVL.